This T cell receptor (beta chain) was captured in a study of blood T cell repertoires in COVID-19. The germline V gene encodes CDR1 SGDLS and CDR2 YYNGEE. V dropped 0 bases and J dropped 9; count of bases not matched to a gene: 11. The CDR3 length is 16 residues. Original methodology: Amplification with reference gene primers provided the estimates of nucleated cell counts. Libraries were prepared by immunoSEQ multiplex PCR; TCRdb keeps only in-frame clonotypes and omits some of them. V and J calls and clone size are as listed in that table; D and trimming were resolved from the DNA. The table lists approximately 450,000 clones, 80% to 90% of them singletons. Clinical history reported by participants formed the basis on which cohorts were assigned.

The receptor was derived from a young man who had recovered from COVID-19. This chain links TRBV9 with TRBJ2-1, with 8 bases aligning to TRBD2. Sequences were obtained from PBMCs or T cells enriched from blood (not recorded which). The CDR3 nucleotides read TGTGCCAGCAGCGTAGCCGGGACTAGATCGTTAGGTGAGCAGTTCTTC. It yields the protein CASSVAGTRSLGEQFF.